This entry lists 15 T cell receptor beta chains sequenced from one sample in a study of shared clonotypes between healthy human individuals. Clones were sequenced by immunoSEQ multiplex PCR, and TCRdb holds only the in-frame ones, with some missing. The table shows 1,500,000 or so clones, with over 95% occurring only once. The sample taken for sequencing was naive CD4+ T cells sorted from blood. Subset noted: CD45RA+ positively selected. Source of these receptors: a man under 40 in good health.

The J gene is TRBJ2-2, the V gene TRBV7-9, with D uncertain. Trimming pared 4 bases from V and 5 bases from J, leaving 8 bases between. Per germline, CDR1 SEHNR and CDR2 FQNEAQ (reference sequence). The CDR3 consists of 13 residues. CDR3 bases: TGTGCCAGCAGCTACCTTGGGACCGGGGAGCTGTTTTTT. Its protein is CASSYLGTGELFF.

This chain links TRBV23-1 with TRBJ2-2, with TRBD2 matching 7 bases. TRBV23-1 carries the ORF label, with uncertain function. V gave up 0 bases and J gave up 2 bases; unmatched junction bases: 12. This CDR3 contains 19 residues. In DNA, the CDR3 is TGCGCCAGCAGTCAATCGGGGGGGTCCGGGGCTCCAAACACCGGGGAGCTGTTTTTT. This codes for CASSQSGGSGAPNTGELFF.

V is TRBV11-2 and J is TRBJ2-2, with D possibly TRBD1 on 6 matching bases. Between the trimmed V and J ends, which lost 4 bases and 5 bases, there was a span of 14 bases. Germline loops: CDR1 SGHAT, CDR2 FQNNGV. The CDR3 extends over 15 amino acids. CDR3 region: CASSSYRQATGELFF. In DNA form, the CDR3 reads TGTGCCAGCAGCTCGTACCGACAGGCTACCGGGGAGCTGTTTTTT.

This chain joins TRBV6-1 and TRBJ2-2, with 8 bases identical to TRBD2. Germline CDR1 is MNHNS and CDR2 is SASEGT. V dropped 7 bases and J dropped 6; count of bases not matched to a gene: 10. This CDR3 has 15 amino acids. The CDR3 nucleotides are TGTGCCAGCACCTCCCGGGGGGGATGGGCCGGGGAGCTGTTTTTT. This gives the protein CASTSRGGWAGELFF.

The gene calls are TRBV5-4 and TRBJ2-2, with 7 bases identical to TRBD2. V shed 2 bases, J shed 2 bases, and the junction held 3 bases outside the gene matches. CDR1 SGHNT and CDR2 YYREEE come from the germline V gene (reference sequence). The CDR3 sequence is 15 residues long. CDR3 sequence reads: CASSFGGSNTGELFF. CDR3 coding DNA: TGTGCCAGCAGCTTCGGCGGGAGTAACACCGGGGAGCTGTTTTTT.

The chain recombines TRBV29-1 with TRBJ2-7; D not resolved. The length of the CDR3 is 14 residues. V shed 3 bases and J shed 5 bases, with 17 bases lying between them. CDR1 SQVTM and CDR2 ANQGSEA come from the germline V gene. CDR3 amino acids: CSVDEENGLDEQYF. CDR3 coding DNA: TGCAGCGTTGATGAGGAGAATGGGTTGGACGAGCAGTACTTC.

CDR3 region: CASSVSGTASYYEQYF. CDR3 sequence (DNA): TGTGCCAGCAGCGTATCCGGGACCGCGTCTTACTACGAGCAGTACTTC. This chain links TRBV7-2 with TRBJ2-7; possibly TRBD1 or TRBD2 for D (5 bases each). Germline V gives CDR1 SGHTA, CDR2 FQGNSA. V dropped 5 bases and J dropped 3 bases, with 20 bases sitting between them. This CDR3 spans 16 amino acids.

V gene TRBV5-1 combines with J gene TRBJ2-7; 11 bases are a match to TRBD1. V dropped 4 bases and J dropped 6; count of bases not matched to a gene: 6. Germline assignment: CDR1 SGHRS and CDR2 YFSETQ. The CDR3 has 14 residues. In DNA form, the CDR3 reads TGCGCCAGCAGCCTCCGGGACAGGGGGACCGAGCAGTACTTC. It codes for CASSLRDRGTEQYF.

The chain joins TRBV15 to TRBJ2-1; 10 bases agree with TRBD2. CDR1 and CDR2 (germline): LNHNV, YYDKDF (reference sequence). With 0 bases clipped from V and 7 bases from J, the junction kept 21 bases outside the gene matches. This CDR3 is built from 21 residues. CDR3 residues: CATSRDRRLAGEARRWNEQFF. The CDR3 DNA reads TGTGCCACCAGCAGAGATCGGCGCCTAGCGGGAGAAGCCCGCCGTTGGAATGAGCAGTTCTTC.

This chain links TRBV29-1 with TRBJ2-1, with 7 bases identical to TRBD2. CDR3 length equals 14 residues. The J segment lost 4 bases and the V segment lost 6 bases, leaving 9 bases of the junction unmatched. Germline V gene sequence: CDR1 SQVTM, CDR2 ANQGSEA. CDR3 loop: CSVVQLAEYNEQFF. The CDR3 nucleotides are TGCAGCGTCGTCCAGCTAGCGGAATACAATGAGCAGTTCTTC.

This clone has more than one count but fewer than ten. The V and J genes are TRBV11-1 and TRBJ1-4; no firm D call. The CDR3 contains 13 residues. Germline lookup yields CDR1 SGHAT and CDR2 FQDESV (reference sequence). Trimming took 3 bases from V and 7 from J, leaving 9 bases between them. DNA for the CDR3: TGTGCCAGCAGCTTTGACGGGGTTGAAAAACTGTTTTTT. This encodes CASSFDGVEKLFF.

The chain combines TRBV7-8 with TRBJ2-1, with 10 bases identical to TRBD2. The CDR3 sequence is 17 residues long. Germline V gene sequence: CDR1 SGHVS, CDR2 FQNEAQ. The V and J ends lost 5 bases and 3 bases, in that order; junction bases with no gene match: 10. This CDR3 reads CASSLRGSGRLYNEQFF. The CDR3, as DNA: TGTGCCAGCAGCCTCAGAGGTAGCGGGAGGCTCTACAATGAGCAGTTCTTC.

This clone turned up a few times. The V gene is TRBV5-1, the J gene TRBJ2-2; D perhaps matches TRBD2 (5 bases). The length of the CDR3 is 14 residues. Trimming removed 2 bases from V and 13 bases from J, with 18 bases in between. In germline, CDR1 is SGHRS, CDR2 YFSETQ. The CDR3 nucleotides read TGCGCCAGCAGCTTCAGTACTACTCGAGGACTGCTGTTTTTT. Amino acid sequence: CASSFSTTRGLLFF.

The CDR3 region is CASSPAGGSYNEQFF. The DNA of the CDR3 is TGCGCCAGCAGTCCTGCGGGGGGCTCCTACAATGAGCAGTTCTTC. J is TRBJ2-1 and V is TRBV5-1, with 8 bases identical to TRBD2. CDR1 and CDR2 (germline): SGHRS, YFSETQ. V lost 5 bases and J lost 0; bases outside the gene matches: 4. The CDR3 is 15 amino acids.

The chain links TRBV11-2 to TRBJ2-4; D gene uncertain. This CDR3 is built from 13 residues. With 5 bases removed from V and 5 bases from J, the gap between germline ends came to 10 bases. The germline gives CDR1 SGHAT, CDR2 FQNNGV. CDR3 bases: TGTGCCAGCAGCCCCGATAGGCAAAACATTCAGTACTTC. Its protein is CASSPDRQNIQYF.